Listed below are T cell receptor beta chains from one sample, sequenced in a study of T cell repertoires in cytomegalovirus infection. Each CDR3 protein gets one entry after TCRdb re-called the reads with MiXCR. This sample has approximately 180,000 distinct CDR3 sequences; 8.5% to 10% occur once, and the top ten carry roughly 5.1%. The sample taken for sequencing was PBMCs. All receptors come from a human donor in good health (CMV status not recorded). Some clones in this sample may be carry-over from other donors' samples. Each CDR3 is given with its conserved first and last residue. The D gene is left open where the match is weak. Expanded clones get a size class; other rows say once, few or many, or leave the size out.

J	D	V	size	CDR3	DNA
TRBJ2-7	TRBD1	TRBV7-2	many	CASSSRQGAIPHEQYF	TGTGCCAGCAGCTCCAGACAGGGGGCGATTCCCCACGAGCAGTACTTC
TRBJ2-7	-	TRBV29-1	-	CSVEDGSYEQYF	TGCAGCGTTGAGGACGGTTCCTACGAGCAGTACTTC
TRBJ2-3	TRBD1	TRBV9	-	CASSVGGQVTDTQYF	TGTGCCAGCAGCGTGGGGGGACAGGTCACAGATACGCAGTATTTT
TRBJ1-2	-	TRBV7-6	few	CASSPESGHYGYTF	TGTGCCAGCAGCCCAGAATCGGGGCACTATGGCTACACCTTC
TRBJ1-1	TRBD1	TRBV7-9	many	CASSLAAGGNTEAFF	TGTGCCAGCAGCTTAGCGGCAGGGGGGAACACTGAAGCTTTCTTT
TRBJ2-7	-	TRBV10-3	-	CAINPGNREQYF	TGTGCCATCAATCCAGGGAACCGCGAGCAGTACTTC
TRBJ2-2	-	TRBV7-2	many	CASSSAVTGELFF	TGTGCCAGCAGCTCGGCGGTGACCGGGGAGCTGTTTTTT
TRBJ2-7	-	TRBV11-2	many	CASSLTPPGAGSSYEQYF	TGTGCCAGCAGCTTAACCCCCCCCGGGGCGGGATCTTCCTACGAGCAGTACTTC
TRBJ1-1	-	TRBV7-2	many	CASSTMTGNTEAFF	TGTGCCAGCAGCACGATGACAGGGAACACTGAAGCTTTCTTT
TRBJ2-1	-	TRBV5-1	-	CASYDVLADYNEQFF	TGCGCCAGTTATGACGTACTAGCAGACTACAATGAGCAGTTCTTC
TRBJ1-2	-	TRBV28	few	CASSPRTHTTYGYTF	TGTGCCAGCAGTCCCCGGACACACACCACCTATGGCTACACCTTC
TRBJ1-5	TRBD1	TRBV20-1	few	CSARRDRGLGVDQPQHF	TGCAGTGCTAGGCGGGACAGGGGATTGGGAGTGGATCAGCCCCAGCATTTT
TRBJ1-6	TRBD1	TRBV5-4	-	CASSLDRGQSSPLHF	TGTGCCAGCAGCTTGGACAGGGGTCAATCTTCACCCCTCCACTTT
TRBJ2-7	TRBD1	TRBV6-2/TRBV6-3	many	CASKPTGTGSHEQYF	TGTGCCAGCAAACCCACCGGGACAGGGTCACACGAGCAGTACTTC
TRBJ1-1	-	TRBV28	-	CASSLGGSDTEAFF	TGTGCCAGCAGTTTGGGGGGTTCGGACACTGAAGCTTTCTTT
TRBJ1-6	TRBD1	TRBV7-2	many	CASSLETGENSPLHF	TGTGCCAGCAGCTTAGAGACAGGGGAGAATTCACCCCTCCACTTT